This TCR beta chain was sequenced for a study of blood T cell repertoires in COVID-19. The study counted Cohort 3 donors as recovered given two negative PCRs, clearance, or symptom resolution. The table lists this clone with a few counts. Generated by immunoSEQ multiplex PCR, the TCRdb table keeps only in-frame clones and is missing some. This table has around 430,000 clones, roughly 89% appearing once. Losses at the gene ends were 4 bases for V and 7 bases for J; bases not matched to a gene: 5. Germline V gives CDR1 SEHNR, CDR2 FQNEAQ (reference sequence). This CDR3 spans 14 amino acids. The TCR comes from a woman aged 45-65 years who had recovered from COVID-19. V is TRBV7-9 and J is TRBJ1-2; 11 positions agree with TRBD1. The sequenced material came from PBMCs or T cells enriched from blood (not recorded which). CDR3 nucleotides: TGTGCCAGCAGCTCCACCGGGACAGGGGGTGGCTACACCTTC. Its translation is CASSSTGTGGGYTF.